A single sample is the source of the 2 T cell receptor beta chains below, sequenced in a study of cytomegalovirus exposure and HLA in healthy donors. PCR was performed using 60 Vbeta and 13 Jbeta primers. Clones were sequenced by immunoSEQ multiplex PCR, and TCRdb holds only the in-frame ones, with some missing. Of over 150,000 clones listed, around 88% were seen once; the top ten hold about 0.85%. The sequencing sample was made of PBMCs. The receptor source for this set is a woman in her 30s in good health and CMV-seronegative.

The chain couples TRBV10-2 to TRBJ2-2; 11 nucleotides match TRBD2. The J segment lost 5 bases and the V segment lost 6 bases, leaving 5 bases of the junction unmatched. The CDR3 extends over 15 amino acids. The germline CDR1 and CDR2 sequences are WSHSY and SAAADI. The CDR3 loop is CASSAGTSGTGELFF. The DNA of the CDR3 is TGCGCCAGCAGCGCCGGGACTAGCGGTACCGGGGAGCTGTTTTTT.

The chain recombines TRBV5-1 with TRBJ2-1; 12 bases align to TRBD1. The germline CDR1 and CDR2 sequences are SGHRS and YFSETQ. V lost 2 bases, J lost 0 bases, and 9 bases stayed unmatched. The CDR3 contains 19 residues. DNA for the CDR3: TGCGCCAGCAGCTTCGGGACAGGGGGCGATCCGAGCTCCTACAATGAGCAGTTCTTC. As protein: CASSFGTGGDPSSYNEQFF. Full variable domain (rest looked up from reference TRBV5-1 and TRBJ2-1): KAGVTQTPRYLIKTRGQQVTLSCSPISGHRSVSWYQQTPGQGLQFLFEYFSETQRNKGNFPGRFSGRQFSNSRSEMNVSTLELGDSALYLCASSFGTGGDPSSYNEQFFGPGTRLTVL.